The 26 T cell receptor beta chains below were found in one sample sequenced in a study of graft-versus-host responses after intestinal transplantation (dated by TCRdb to about 2021). Receptors were amplified or captured by the immunoSEQ multiplex PCR assay. What TCRdb holds here is the immuneACCESS table cut down to in-frame rearrangements. Part of the clones is not present; checked against another copy, under half of the missing clones reflect an unresolved V gene, and the others are unexplained. Counted in this sample were fewer than 95,000 clones; approximately 92% of them appeared once. Of the sample, about 0.5% falls within the top ten clones. Explained via the paper, the time point label denotes: cells obtained before transplantation from donor or recipient. No antigens are known for them. Sample: unstimulated CD8+ T cells sorted from spleen or lymph node cells, taken before intestinal transplant. The source is a human donor who received an intestinal transplant.

The CDR3 spells CASSDGLAGGVYNEQFF. The DNA for the CDR3 is TGTGCCAGCAGTGATGGGCTAGCGGGAGGGGTCTACAATGAGCAGTTCTTC. The chain combines TRBV6-1 with TRBJ2-1; 12 bases are shared with TRBD2. Germline V gene sequence: CDR1 MNHNS, CDR2 SASEGT. V trimming: 3 bases; J trimming: 3 bases; junction bases outside the gene matches: 6. The CDR3 is 17 residues long.

In this sample, this clone turned up a few times. This chain joins TRBV5-8 and TRBJ1-2, with D perhaps TRBD1 (6 bases). Germline CDR1 is SGHTS and CDR2 is YDEGEE. The V and J ends lost 1 base and 4 bases respectively, with 14 bases between them. CDR3 length: 15 residues. CDR3 in amino acids: CASSLSRTAFYGYTF. In DNA, the CDR3 is TGTGCCAGCAGCTTGTCCCGGACAGCTTTCTATGGCTACACCTTC.

The genes are TRBV28 and TRBJ2-7, with TRBD2 identical over 7 bases. With V trimmed by 3 bases and J by 2 bases, 7 bases remained unmatched. This CDR3 comprises 15 residues. Germline loops: CDR1 MDHEN, CDR2 SYDVKM. DNA of the CDR3: TGTGCCAGCAGTTTTCGCGGGAGACGGACCTACGAGCAGTACTTC. It codes for CASSFRGRRTYEQYF. Full variable domain (outside the CDR3, taken from reference TRBV28 and TRBJ2-7): DVKVTQSSRYLVKRTGEKVFLECVQDMDHENMFWYRQDPGLGLRLIYFSYDVKMKEKGDIPEGYSVSREKKERFSLILESASTNQTSMYLCASSFRGRRTYEQYFGPGTRLTVT.

This chain joins TRBV6-6 and TRBJ2-2; 8 bases are a match to TRBD2. The J segment lost 3 bases and the V segment lost 2 bases, leaving 5 bases of the junction unmatched. Germline CDR1 reads MNHNY; CDR2 reads SVGAGI (reference sequence). This CDR3 comprises 16 residues. The CDR3 sequence is CASSYEAGEYTGELFF. Written as DNA, the CDR3 is TGTGCCAGCAGTTACGAAGCGGGAGAGTACACCGGGGAGCTGTTTTTT.

The CDR3 sequence is CASSQRTGPDSNQPQHF. The CDR3 DNA is TGCGCCAGCAGCCAGAGGACAGGCCCTGATAGCAATCAGCCCCAGCATTTT. The chain uses TRBV4-1 and TRBJ1-5, with TRBD1 matching 7 bases. The CDR3 spans 17 residues. Germline CDR1 and CDR2: MGHRA and YSYEKL. Unmatched junction bases numbered 8, after V lost 3 bases and J lost 0 bases.

The chain recombines TRBV5-5 with TRBJ2-5, with 8 positions matching TRBD2. The CDR3 runs 15 residues. V was pared by 3 bases and J by 1 base, with 5 bases of the junction left unmatched. Germline-derived CDR1 and CDR2 are SGHKS and YYEKEE (reference sequence). CDR3 DNA sequence: TGTGCCAGCAGCTCCCCAGCGGGAGCCCAAGAGACCCAGTACTTC. It yields the protein CASSSPAGAQETQYF. The full variable domain, rest sourced from reference TRBV5-5 and TRBJ2-5, is DAGVTQSPTHLIKTRGQQVTLRCSPISGHKSVSWYQQVLGQGPQFIFQYYEKEERGRGNFPDRFSARQFPNYSSELNVNALLLGDSALYLCASSSPAGAQETQYFGPGTRLLVL.

The chain employs TRBV30 and TRBJ2-1; 8 bases match TRBD1. The germline gives CDR1 GTSNPN, CDR2 SVGIG (reference sequence). The V gene end was trimmed by 8 bases and the J gene end by 8 bases; junction bases not matched to a gene: 11. The CDR3 extends over 13 amino acids. Written as DNA, the CDR3 is TGTGCCAGAGACACCGGGACAGGCCATGAGCAGTTCTTC. Protein product: CARDTGTGHEQFF. The entire variable domain, with the rest obtained from reference TRBV30 and TRBJ2-1, is as follows: SQTIHQWPATLVQPVGSPLSLECTVEGTSNPNLYWYRQAAGRGLQLLFYSVGIGQISSEVPQNLSASRPQDRQFILSSKKLLLSDSGFYLCARDTGTGHEQFFGPGTRLTVL.

V usage is TRBV6-5 and J usage is TRBJ2-7, with D maybe TRBD1 (6 bases). The germline V and J ends were trimmed by 4 bases and 1 base, with 14 bases remaining between them. Germline CDR1 reads MNHEY; CDR2 reads SVGAGI. This CDR3 spans 15 amino acids. The CDR3 DNA reads as TGTGCCAGCAGTTTACAGGGTCCCACTTCCTACGAGCAGTACTTC. Its translation: CASSLQGPTSYEQYF.

The chain couples TRBV4-2 to TRBJ2-1, with D maybe TRBD2 (5 bases). V was shortened by 2 bases and J by 2 bases, with 16 bases between the two germline ends. The CDR3 is 17 amino acids. Germline V lookup: CDR1 LGHNA, CDR2 YNFKEQ. The CDR3 protein is CASSQSGVSEAYNEQFF. CDR3 coding DNA: TGTGCCAGCAGCCAATCCGGGGTTAGCGAAGCCTACAATGAGCAGTTCTTC.

J is TRBJ1-3 and V is TRBV30, with unresolved D. V was clipped by 0 bases and J by 4 bases, with 4 bases between them. This CDR3 region has 12 residues. Germline assignment: CDR1 GTSNPN and CDR2 SVGIG (reference sequence). CDR3 DNA: TGTGCCTGGAGTGTACAGGGAAACACCATATATTTT. Translated: CAWSVQGNTIYF.

The chain employs TRBV19 and TRBJ2-7; 7 nucleotides agree with TRBD1. The CDR3 contains 13 residues. The germline V gene encodes CDR1 LNHDA and CDR2 SQIVND (reference sequence). Trimming took 3 bases from V and 7 from J; bases not matched to a gene: 6. The CDR3 region is CASSMGDSREQYF. The CDR3 region has the DNA TGTGCCAGTAGTATGGGGGACAGCCGGGAGCAGTACTTC.

This clone was seen a single time. The chain joins TRBV5-4 to TRBJ2-7; 11 nucleotides match TRBD1. V dropped 0 bases and J dropped 5; count of bases not matched to a gene: 7. Germline CDR1 reads SGHNT; CDR2 reads YYREEE (reference sequence). The CDR3 totals 16 residues. CDR3 nucleotides: TGTGCCAGCAGCTTGGCCTGGGACAGGGGGGGGGACGAGCAGTACTTC. Its protein is CASSLAWDRGGDEQYF.

In its sample, this clone was seen once. CDR3 coding DNA: TGTGCCAGCAGCTTCACAGGCTATAGCACAGATACGCAGTATTTT. This translates into CASSFTGYSTDTQYF. The chain carries TRBV5-5 and TRBJ2-3; D perhaps matches TRBD1 (5 bases). CDR1 is SGHKS and CDR2 is YYEKEE in the germline V gene (reference sequence). Trimming removed 2 bases at V and 0 bases at J, with 10 bases between. This CDR3 is 15 amino acids long.

J is TRBJ1-1 and V is TRBV5-5, with D unresolved. V lost 3 bases, J lost 1 base, and 10 bases lay in between. Germline lookup yields CDR1 SGHKS and CDR2 YYEKEE (reference sequence). The CDR3 sequence is 14 residues long. CDR3 in DNA: TGTGCCAGCAGCTGGGGAGCAGGGAACACTGAAGCTTTCTTT. The encoded protein is CASSWGAGNTEAFF.

This clone has a handful of counts. The genes are TRBV7-9 and TRBJ1-3; no definite D call. Trimming pared 3 bases from V and 0 bases from J, leaving 15 bases between. The CDR3 sequence is 17 residues long. Germline V gives CDR1 SEHNR, CDR2 FQNEAQ (reference sequence). The CDR3, as DNA: TGTGCCAGCAGCTTTACCGAACAACCCAGCTCTGGAAACACCATATATTTT. Its translation is CASSFTEQPSSGNTIYF.

This sequence joins TRBV9 and TRBJ2-3, with 7 nucleotides matching TRBD2. This CDR3 is built from 15 residues. With 2 bases clipped from V and 0 bases from J, the junction kept 3 bases outside the gene matches. Germline V CDR1 and CDR2: SGDLS, YYNGEE. The CDR3 DNA reads as TGTGCCAGCAGCGTGGGGGGGTCTAGCACAGATACGCAGTATTTT. Its protein product is CASSVGGSSTDTQYF. The entire variable domain, with the rest obtained from reference TRBV9 and TRBJ2-3, is as follows: DSGVTQTPKHLITATGQRVTLRCSPRSGDLSVYWYQQSLDQGLQFLIQYYNGEERAKGNILERFSAQQFPDLHSELNLSSLELGDSALYFCASSVGGSSTDTQYFGPGTRLTVL.

The chain has TRBV7-9 and TRBJ2-6; possibly TRBD1 for D (6 bases). In germline, CDR1 is SEHNR, CDR2 FQNEAQ (reference sequence). This CDR3 spans 18 amino acids. V gave up 0 bases and J gave up 0 bases, with 12 bases separating them. The CDR3 loop reads CASSLASGQTSGANVLTF. CDR3 in DNA: TGTGCCAGCAGCTTAGCTTCTGGACAGACCTCTGGGGCCAACGTCCTGACTTTC.

J is TRBJ2-7 and V is TRBV27; D is uncertain. CDR3 length equals 15 residues. V lost 0 bases, J lost 3 bases, and 12 bases lay in between. Germline values: CDR1 MNHEY, CDR2 SMNVEV (reference sequence). CDR3 amino acids: CASSLSAAPDYEQYF. CDR3 nucleotide sequence: TGTGCCAGCAGTTTATCGGCGGCGCCTGACTACGAGCAGTACTTC.

This clone showed up just once. The chain links TRBV7-6 to TRBJ2-5; D may be TRBD2 (6 bases). The V and J ends lost 3 bases and 3 bases respectively, with 11 bases between them. This CDR3 spans 14 amino acids. The V gene's germline CDR1 is SGHVS and CDR2 FNYEAQ. DNA of the CDR3: TGTGCCAGCAGCTTTTGGGGGGAGGAAGAGACCCAGTACTTC. Its translation: CASSFWGEEETQYF.

The chain joins TRBV7-8 to TRBJ1-2; no firm D call. The CDR3 is made up of 14 amino acids. V lost 1 base to trimming and J lost 3 bases, with 9 bases between them. Per germline, CDR1 SGHVS and CDR2 FQNEAQ. Here the CDR3 reads CASSLVLGDYGYTF. CDR3 bases: TGTGCCAGCAGCTTAGTTTTGGGAGACTATGGCTACACCTTC.

The genes are TRBV5-1 and TRBJ2-7; maybe TRBD2 (6 bases). This CDR3 comprises 13 residues. CDR1 SGHRS and CDR2 YFSETQ come from the germline V gene. Between the trimmed V and J ends, which lost 7 bases and 0 bases, there was a span of 11 bases. In nucleotides, the CDR3 is TGCGCCAGCTGTATAGCGGACTCCTACGAGCAGTACTTC. Translating it yields CASCIADSYEQYF. Combining the CDR3 with reference TRBV5-1 and TRBJ2-7 gives the whole variable domain KAGVTQTPRYLIKTRGQQVTLSCSPISGHRSVSWYQQTPGQGLQFLFEYFSETQRNKGNFPGRFSGRQFSNSRSEMNVSTLELGDSALYLCASCIADSYEQYFGPGTRLTVT.

This chain uses TRBV27 with TRBJ1-3; no reliable D call. Germline V gives CDR1 MNHEY, CDR2 SMNVEV (reference sequence). Trimming removed 4 bases from V and 0 bases from J, with 10 bases in between. The CDR3 spans 15 residues. The CDR3 here is CASSSGESSGNTIYF. The CDR3 DNA is TGTGCCAGCAGTTCCGGTGAGAGCTCTGGAAACACCATATATTTT.

This sequence joins TRBV30 and TRBJ2-1; the match to TRBD2 covers 7 bases. CDR3 size: 16 residues. Germline V gives CDR1 GTSNPN, CDR2 SVGIG (reference sequence). After removal of 7 bases from V and 6 bases from J, the junction contained 18 bases not matched to a gene. DNA of the CDR3: TGTGCCTCATATGGGAGGGAGGGGCCATCAGGCAATGAGCAGTTCTTC. Protein product: CASYGREGPSGNEQFF.

The V gene is TRBV27, the J gene TRBJ1-2, with TRBD1 as a possible D gene (6 bases). Looked up from germline, CDR1 is MNHEY and CDR2 is SMNVEV (reference sequence). V was shortened by 2 bases and J by 4 bases, with 8 bases between the two germline ends. The CDR3 consists of 13 residues. CDR3 nucleotide sequence: TGTGCCAGCAGTTTAAGCAGGGGCTATGGCTACACCTTC. Its translation: CASSLSRGYGYTF.

This chain links TRBV7-9 with TRBJ2-1; 8 bases are shared with TRBD2. V lost 7 bases, J lost 2 bases, and 4 bases stayed unmatched. There are 14 residues in the CDR3. CDR1 is SEHNR, CDR2 FQNEAQ, per germline (reference sequence). The CDR3 nucleotides are TGTGCCAGCATGACTAGCGAAACCTACAATGAGCAGTTCTTC. It yields the protein CASMTSETYNEQFF.

The chain is built from TRBV5-5 and TRBJ2-7; 9 nucleotides agree with TRBD1. Trimming removed 6 bases from V and 2 bases from J; junction bases left unmatched: 6. Looked up from germline, CDR1 is SGHKS and CDR2 is YYEKEE (reference sequence). This CDR3 region has 14 residues. CDR3 in DNA: TGTGCCAGCATGGGGACAGGGTTTCCCTACGAGCAGTACTTC. Residues: CASMGTGFPYEQYF.